The 21 T cell receptor beta chains below come from one sample, sequenced in a study of T cell clonotyping in hematopoietic cell transplantation. Profiling relied on immunoSEQ multiplex PCR, and the TCRdb table lists in-frame clones only, not all of them. There are about 70,000 clones in the sample; around 94% occur only once, and roughly 1.7% lies in the top ten. Sequencing was performed on peripheral blood mononuclear cells. Receptor source: a man aged 50 to 60 in good health. Some clones in this sample may be carry-over from other donors' samples.

The chain recombines TRBV2 with TRBJ1-4; TRBD1 agrees at 9 bases. CDR3 length equals 15 residues. V was pared by 6 bases and J by 5 bases, with 7 bases of the junction left unmatched. CDR1 is SNHLY and CDR2 is FYNNEI in the germline V gene. The CDR3 sequence is CASRKTDRGNEKLFF. The CDR3 nucleotides are TGTGCCAGCAGGAAGACGGACAGGGGAAATGAAAAACTGTTTTTT. Together with reference TRBV2 and TRBJ1-4, the CDR3 gives the full variable domain: EPEVTQTPSHQVTQMGQEVILRCVPISNHLYFYWYRQILGQKVEFLVSFYNNEISEKSEIFDDQFSVERPDGSNFTLKIRSTKLEDSAMYFCASRKTDRGNEKLFFGSGTQLSVL.

This chain uses TRBV4-3 with TRBJ2-3, with D perhaps TRBD2 (7 bases). This CDR3 is 16 amino acids long. Trimming cost V 0 bases and J 1 base, with 11 bases left between them. Germline V gene data show CDR1 as LGHNA and CDR2 as YSLEER. For the CDR3, the DNA is TGCGCCAGCAGCCAAGATGGAGGGGGGGGCACAGATACGCAGTATTTT. This translates into CASSQDGGGGTDTQYF.

V is TRBV5-1 and J is TRBJ1-6, with unresolved D. The CDR3 spans 18 residues. CDR1 SGHRS and CDR2 YFSETQ come from the germline V gene. Trimming removed 4 bases from V and 0 bases from J, with 17 bases in between. The CDR3 sequence is CASSLGPTLSSYNSPLHF. DNA for the CDR3: TGCGCCAGCAGCCTAGGCCCTACGTTGAGCTCCTATAATTCACCCCTCCACTTT.

This chain joins TRBV6-1 and TRBJ1-5, with no clear D. V lost 7 bases and J lost 6, with 16 bases in between. CDR1 MNHNS and CDR2 SASEGT come from the germline V gene. CDR3 length: 14 amino acids. The DNA for the CDR3 is TGTGCCAGCACCGCGGAGTGGGATATTCAGCCCCAGCATTTT. This encodes CASTAEWDIQPQHF.

The chain has TRBV27 and TRBJ2-7; the D is unclear. V gave up 2 bases and J gave up 0 bases, with 8 bases separating them. The germline gives CDR1 MNHEY, CDR2 SMNVEV (reference sequence). This CDR3 spans 14 amino acids. The CDR3 DNA reads as TGTGCCAGCAGTTTAACCGGGCCCTCCTACGAGCAGTACTTC. Protein: CASSLTGPSYEQYF.

This clone has a single count. The V gene is TRBV15, the J gene TRBJ2-5; TRBD1 aligns across 9 bases. The germline V gene has CDR1 LNHNV and CDR2 YYDKDF (reference sequence). Trimming cost V 7 bases and J 4 bases; bases outside gene matches: 7. This CDR3 is built from 14 residues. The DNA of the CDR3 is TGTGCCACCACCACGGGACAGGGAGTAGAGACCCAGTACTTC. Translation gives CATTTGQGVETQYF.

The chain carries TRBV13 and TRBJ2-3; D gene unclear. The V end lost 4 bases, the J end lost 4 bases, and 15 bases lay between the germline ends. The CDR3 covers 15 residues. Germline V gene sequence: CDR1 PRHDT, CDR2 FYEKMQ (reference sequence). CDR3 DNA sequence: TGTGCCAGCAGCTCTAACGAATATGGGTCAGATACGCAGTATTTT. Translating it yields CASSSNEYGSDTQYF.

The gene calls are TRBV4-1 and TRBJ2-1; the D gene is possibly TRBD2 (5 bases). V lost 4 bases and J 0 bases, leaving 10 bases between the germline ends. Germline-derived CDR1 and CDR2 are MGHRA and YSYEKL. This CDR3 has 15 residues. In nucleotides, the CDR3 is TGCGCCAGCAGCCGTTGGACTGGCTCCTACAATGAGCAGTTCTTC. Residues: CASSRWTGSYNEQFF.

V is TRBV30 and J is TRBJ1-1; D is unresolved. The V end lost 2 bases, the J end lost 11 bases, and 12 bases lay between the germline ends. Germline CDR1 reads GTSNPN; CDR2 reads SVGIG (reference sequence). This CDR3 region has 11 residues. CDR3 in DNA: TGTGCCTGGAGTCAATTCTATCTCGCTTTCTTT. Translation: CAWSQFYLAFF.

The chain recombines TRBV7-8 with TRBJ2-2, with a weak D call TRBD1 (6 bases). Germline CDR1 SGHVS, CDR2 FQNEAQ. Trimming removed 6 bases at V and 3 bases at J, with 11 bases between. CDR3 size: 14 residues. The CDR3 protein is CASSTGTDTGELFF. CDR3 nucleotides: TGTGCCAGCAGTACAGGGACGGACACCGGGGAGCTGTTTTTT.

The table lists this clone with a count of one. The V gene is TRBV27, the J gene TRBJ1-1; 7 bases are shared with TRBD1. V trimming: 7 bases; J trimming: 4 bases; junction bases outside the gene matches: 6. CDR3 length equals 13 residues. Germline CDR1 and CDR2: MNHEY and SMNVEV (reference sequence). CDR3 sequence (DNA): TGTGCCAGCACCATCAGGGGGGGCACTGAAGCTTTCTTT. Its protein product is CASTIRGGTEAFF.

The genes are TRBV5-1 and TRBJ2-5; possibly TRBD2 for D (5 bases). The ends were cut back, 2 bases at V and 1 base at J, with 18 bases in the middle. The CDR3 has 17 residues. The germline CDR1 and CDR2 sequences are SGHRS and YFSETQ. CDR3 sequence (DNA): TGCGCCAGCAGCTTCACACTAGATACGAATTTCCAAGAGACCCAGTACTTC. It encodes CASSFTLDTNFQETQYF.

The chain employs TRBV14 and TRBJ2-1, with 8 bases fitting TRBD2. Germline assignment: CDR1 SGHDN and CDR2 FVKESK. There are 16 residues in the CDR3. V dropped 2 bases and J dropped 5; count of bases not matched to a gene: 8. The CDR3 DNA reads as TGTGCCAGCAGCCAAAGAAGGCTAGCGGGCCACAATGAGCAGTTCTTC. It translates to CASSQRRLAGHNEQFF.

The rearrangement joins TRBV2 to TRBJ1-5; the D is unclear. Trimming stripped 4 bases from V and 0 bases from J, with 16 bases between. CDR1 and CDR2 (germline): SNHLY, FYNNEI. This CDR3 is 17 amino acids long. The CDR3 protein is CASSAPSLWDSNQPQHF. CDR3 nucleotides: TGTGCCAGCAGTGCTCCATCTCTGTGGGATAGCAATCAGCCCCAGCATTTT.

The V and J genes are TRBV29-1 and TRBJ2-5; the D call may be TRBD1 or TRBD2 (5 bases each). Germline V gene data show CDR1 as SQVTM and CDR2 as ANQGSEA. V was shortened by 3 bases and J by 5 bases, with 16 bases between the two germline ends. The CDR3 runs to 14 residues. The CDR3 DNA is TGCAGCGTTGAGAGGCGGTCAGGGACGGAGACCCAGTACTTC. Translation gives CSVERRSGTETQYF.

This chain joins TRBV29-1 and TRBJ2-3; D may be TRBD2 (6 bases). Germline lookup yields CDR1 SQVTM and CDR2 ANQGSEA. V lost 6 bases and J 0 bases, leaving 16 bases between the germline ends. The length of the CDR3 is 15 residues. The CDR3 DNA is TGCAGCGTCGAGTCTTCGGGGGTCAGCACAGATACGCAGTATTTT. Translating gives CSVESSGVSTDTQYF.

This CDR3 is CASSFGTALSYEQYF. CDR3 DNA sequence: TGTGCCAGCAGTTTCGGGACAGCTTTAAGCTACGAGCAGTACTTC. This sequence joins TRBV27 and TRBJ2-7; 7 bases agree with TRBD1. The germline V gene encodes CDR1 MNHEY and CDR2 SMNVEV (reference sequence). The CDR3 length is 15 residues. With V trimmed by 3 bases and J by 3 bases, 8 bases remained unmatched.

This clone was seen only once. V usage is TRBV19 and J usage is TRBJ2-7; D is tentatively TRBD1 or TRBD2 (5 bases each). Trimming shortened V by 8 bases and J by 1 base, and 12 bases separated the two germline ends. CDR3 size: 13 residues. CDR1 is LNHDA and CDR2 is SQIVND in the germline V gene (reference sequence). DNA of the CDR3: TGTGCCAGTCGGGACCTCCAATCCTACGAGCAGTACTTC. Translated, it gives CASRDLQSYEQYF.

The J gene is TRBJ1-4, the V gene TRBV9; D call uncertain. Trimming shortened V by 1 base and J by 0 bases, and 10 bases separated the two germline ends. Germline lookup yields CDR1 SGDLS and CDR2 YYNGEE. This CDR3 has 16 residues. Here the CDR3 reads CASSVRATATNEKLFF. The CDR3 nucleotides read TGTGCCAGCAGCGTAAGGGCAACTGCAACTAATGAAAAACTGTTTTTT.

V and J are TRBV30 and TRBJ2-2; 9 bases are shared with TRBD2. This CDR3 comprises 16 residues. Germline V gene data show CDR1 as GTSNPN and CDR2 as SVGIG (reference sequence). V lost 0 bases, J lost 5 bases, and 7 bases stayed unmatched. CDR3 in DNA: TGTGCCTGGAGTGTACCTGGGACTAGCCTAACCGGGGAGCTGTTTTTT. Its translation: CAWSVPGTSLTGELFF.

The chain employs TRBV28 and TRBJ2-1; 8 nucleotides match TRBD1. The CDR3 loop spans 12 amino acids. The ends lost 5 bases at V and 14 bases at J; junction bases unmatched: 8. The germline gives CDR1 MDHEN, CDR2 SYDVKM. The CDR3 spells CASSPIGTGKFF. CDR3 bases: TGTGCCAGCAGTCCGATCGGGACAGGAAAGTTCTTC.